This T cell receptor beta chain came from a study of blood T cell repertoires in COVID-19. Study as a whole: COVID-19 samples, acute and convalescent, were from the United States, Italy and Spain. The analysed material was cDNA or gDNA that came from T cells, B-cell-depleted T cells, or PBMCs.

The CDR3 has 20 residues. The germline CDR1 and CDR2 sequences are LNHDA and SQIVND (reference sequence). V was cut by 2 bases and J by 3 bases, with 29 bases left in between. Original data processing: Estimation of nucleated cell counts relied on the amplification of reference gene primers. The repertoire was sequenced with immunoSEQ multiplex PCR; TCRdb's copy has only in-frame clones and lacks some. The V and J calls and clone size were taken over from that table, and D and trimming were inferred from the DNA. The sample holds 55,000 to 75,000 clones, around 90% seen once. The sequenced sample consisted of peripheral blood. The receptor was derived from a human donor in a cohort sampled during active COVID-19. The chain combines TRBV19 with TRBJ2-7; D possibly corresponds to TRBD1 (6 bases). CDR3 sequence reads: CASSISLWRQDPPRFYEQYF. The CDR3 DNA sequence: TGTGCCAGTAGTATATCTCTCTGGAGACAGGACCCCCCAAGATTCTACGAGCAGTACTTC.